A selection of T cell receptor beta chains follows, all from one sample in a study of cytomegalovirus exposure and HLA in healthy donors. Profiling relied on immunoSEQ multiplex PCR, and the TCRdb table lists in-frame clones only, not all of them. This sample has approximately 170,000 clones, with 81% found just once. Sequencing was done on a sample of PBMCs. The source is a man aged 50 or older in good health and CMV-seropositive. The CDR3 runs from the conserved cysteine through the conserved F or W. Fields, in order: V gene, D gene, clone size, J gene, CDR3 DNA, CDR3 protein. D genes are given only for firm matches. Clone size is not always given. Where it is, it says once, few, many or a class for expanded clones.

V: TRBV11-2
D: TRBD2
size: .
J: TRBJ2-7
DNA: TGTGCCAGCAGCCCGCTTCGGGAGGGTAGCTACGAGCAGTACTTC
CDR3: CASSPLREGSYEQYF

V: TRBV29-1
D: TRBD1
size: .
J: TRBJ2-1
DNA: TGCAGCGTTCGCCGGACAGGGTACTACCTAGAGCAGTTCTTC
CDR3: CSVRRTGYYLEQFF

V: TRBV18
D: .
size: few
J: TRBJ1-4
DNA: TGTGCCAGCTCTTATGCGGAGGGTGAAAAACTGTTTTTT
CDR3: CASSYAEGEKLFF

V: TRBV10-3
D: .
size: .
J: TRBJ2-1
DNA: TGTGCCATCAGGCCGGCAGGGTACAATGAGCAGTTCTTC
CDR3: CAIRPAGYNEQFF

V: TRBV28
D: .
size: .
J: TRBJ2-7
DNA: TGTGCCAGCAGTTTGAAGCGGGCCTTC
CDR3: CASSLKRAF

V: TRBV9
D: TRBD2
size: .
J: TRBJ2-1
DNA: TGTGCCAGCAGTACAATAGCGGGAGGGCATTTTAATGAGCAGTTCTTC
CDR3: CASSTIAGGHFNEQFF

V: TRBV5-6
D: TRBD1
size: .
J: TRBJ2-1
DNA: TGTGCCAGCAGGGGGGTGGCCGGGACAGGGGCCGCTGAGCAGTTCTTC
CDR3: CASRGVAGTGAAEQFF

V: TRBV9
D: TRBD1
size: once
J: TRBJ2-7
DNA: TGTGCCAGCAGCGCCGGGACAGGGGGCTCCTACGAGCAGTACTTC
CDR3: CASSAGTGGSYEQYF

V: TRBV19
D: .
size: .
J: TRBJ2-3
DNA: TGTGCCAGTAGTATCTTCGGTGGGGCCCTTAGCACAGATACGCAGTATTTT
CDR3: CASSIFGGALSTDTQYF

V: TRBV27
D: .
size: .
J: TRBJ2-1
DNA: TGTGCCAGCAGTTCCACAACCTACAATGAGCAGTTCTTC
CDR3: CASSSTTYNEQFF

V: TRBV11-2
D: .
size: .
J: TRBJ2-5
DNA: TGTGCCAGCAGCTTAGGTGGGGGGACGGAGACCCAGTACTTC
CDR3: CASSLGGGTETQYF

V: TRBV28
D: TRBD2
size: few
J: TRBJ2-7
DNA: TGTGCCAGCAGCAGGACTAGCGGGGGCCCCAGCTCCTACGAGCAGTACTTC
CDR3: CASSRTSGGPSSYEQYF

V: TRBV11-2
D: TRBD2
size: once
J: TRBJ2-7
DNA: TGTGCCAGCAGCAAAACTCCAGCGGGAGGCTACGAGCAGTACTTC
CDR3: CASSKTPAGGYEQYF

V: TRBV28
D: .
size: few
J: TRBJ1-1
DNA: TGTGCCAGCAAGGGACTGCTGAACACTGAAGCTTTCTTT
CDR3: CASKGLLNTEAFF

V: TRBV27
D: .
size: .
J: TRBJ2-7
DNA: TGTGCCAGCAGTACCCATGGGGGGGCGCGTTACGAGCAGTACTTC
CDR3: CASSTHGGARYEQYF

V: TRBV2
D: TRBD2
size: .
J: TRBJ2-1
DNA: TGTGCCAGCGGGTCAGAGAGCGGGGGGAATGAGCAGTTCTTC
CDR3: CASGSESGGNEQFF

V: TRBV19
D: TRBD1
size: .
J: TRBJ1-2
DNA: TGTGCCAGTAGCCTCCGGGACAGGGGTTATTATGGCTACACCTTC
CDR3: CASSLRDRGYYGYTF

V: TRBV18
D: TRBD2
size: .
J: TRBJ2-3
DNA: TGTGCCAGCTCTCCCAGAGCGGGGGGGCCAGGAGATACGCAGTATTTT
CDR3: CASSPRAGGPGDTQYF

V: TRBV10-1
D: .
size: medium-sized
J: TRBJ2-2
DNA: TGCGCCAGCAGTGAGGCACAGGAGAACACCGGGGAGCTGTTTTTT
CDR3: CASSEAQENTGELFF

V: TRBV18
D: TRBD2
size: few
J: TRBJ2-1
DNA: TGTGCCAGCTCACCCCTTTTTTCTAGCGGGAGTGGGGTCAATGAGCAGTTCTTC
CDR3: CASSPLFSSGSGVNEQFF

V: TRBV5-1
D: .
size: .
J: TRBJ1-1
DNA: TGCGCCAGCAGCTTGACAGAGAACACTGAAGCTTTCTTT
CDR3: CASSLTENTEAFF

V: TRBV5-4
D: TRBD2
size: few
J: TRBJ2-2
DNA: TGTGCCAGCAGCAGCGAAGCGGGAGCGAGCACCGGGGAGCTGTTTTTT
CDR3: CASSSEAGASTGELFF

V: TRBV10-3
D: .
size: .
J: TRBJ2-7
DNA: TGTGCCATCGGGGAGGACTTGCAGTACTTC
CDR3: CAIGEDLQYF

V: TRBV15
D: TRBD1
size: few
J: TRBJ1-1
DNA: TGTGCCACCAGCAGAGGATTTGGACAGGCATCTAACACTGAAGCTTTCTTT
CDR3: CATSRGFGQASNTEAFF

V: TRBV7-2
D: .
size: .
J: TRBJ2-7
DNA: TGTGCCAGCAGCCCCCCGGGGATTGAGCAGTACTTC
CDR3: CASSPPGIEQYF

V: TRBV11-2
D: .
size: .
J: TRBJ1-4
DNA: TGTGCCAGCAGCTTAGATGAACAGGATGGCTCTAATGAAAAACTGTTTTTT
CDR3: CASSLDEQDGSNEKLFF

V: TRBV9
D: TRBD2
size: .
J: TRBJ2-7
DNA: TGTGCCAGCAGCCCCCAAGGAGCGGGGTACTCCTACGAGCAGTACTTC
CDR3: CASSPQGAGYSYEQYF

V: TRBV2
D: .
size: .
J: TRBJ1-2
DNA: TGTGCCAGCAGTGAAGCTTTGGCGGCACCGGTGAGGGGCTACACCTTC
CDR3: CASSEALAAPVRGYTF

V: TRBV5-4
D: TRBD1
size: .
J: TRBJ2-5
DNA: TGTGCCACTCAAGGACAGGGGTTGGAGACCCAGTACTTC
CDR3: CATQGQGLETQYF

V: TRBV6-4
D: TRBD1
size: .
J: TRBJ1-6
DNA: TGTGCCAGCAGTGCGGACAGGGAAGTTTCACCCCTCCACTTT
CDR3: CASSADREVSPLHF

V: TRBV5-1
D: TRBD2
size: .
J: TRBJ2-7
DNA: TGCGCCAGCAGCGTAGGACTAGCGGGAGTTCCCTACGAGCAGTACTTC
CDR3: CASSVGLAGVPYEQYF